Presented here are 32 T cell receptor beta chains from one specimen sequenced in a study of Ad26.COV2.S vaccination and SARS-CoV-2 variants. The protocol was immunoSEQ multiplex PCR, while the TCRdb copy is restricted to in-frame clones and leaves out a portion. In the table there are hundreds of thousands of clones, 75% to 90% of which are singletons. Noted treatment: around 19 received Ad26.COV2.S at low or high dose, single or two shots; about five received placebo; per-sample allocation not given. Specimens were obtained on day 63 following the first vaccine or placebo injection. The sequencing used peripheral blood, collected in a trial of Ad26.COV2.S vaccine versus placebo. The receptors originated from a person aged 18-60 years who received the Ad26.COV2.S COVID-19 vaccine or a placebo.

The gene calls are TRBV5-4 and TRBJ1-2, with D hard to call. The ends were cut back, 3 bases at V and 4 bases at J, with 10 bases in the middle. This CDR3 region has 13 residues. Germline V CDR1 and CDR2: SGHNT, YYREEE (reference sequence). This CDR3 is CASSSRAFYGYTF. CDR3 DNA: TGTGCCAGCAGCTCCCGGGCCTTCTATGGCTACACCTTC.

The chain couples TRBV7-2 to TRBJ1-2, with 7 bases aligning to TRBD1. The germline V gene has CDR1 SGHTA and CDR2 FQGNSA. CDR3 size: 14 residues. After removal of 5 bases from V and 4 bases from J, the junction contained 7 bases not matched to a gene. The CDR3 region is CASSPGGTVYGYTF. DNA for the CDR3: TGTGCCAGCAGCCCAGGGGGGACAGTCTATGGCTACACCTTC.

The chain has TRBV13 and TRBJ2-3; D is uncertain. Germline V gene lookup returns CDR1 PRHDT and CDR2 FYEKMQ (reference sequence). The CDR3 is 13 amino acids. Trimming left V 7 bases short and J 4 bases short, with 12 bases between. CDR3 nucleotides: TGTGCCAGCACCCGCCGAGGCTCAGATACGCAGTATTTT. It translates to CASTRRGSDTQYF.

This clone has only a few counts. The rearrangement uses TRBV6-2 or TRBV6-3 and TRBJ2-1, with TRBD2 matching over 7 bases. Germline loops: CDR1 MNHEY, CDR2 SVGEGT. J was trimmed by 4 bases and V by 6 bases; bases with no gene match: 6. CDR3 length: 14 amino acids. Written as DNA, the CDR3 is TGTGCCAGCAGCCCCTCGGGGGGTTACAATGAGCAGTTCTTC. Its protein product is CASSPSGGYNEQFF.

This chain connects TRBV6-6 to TRBJ1-3; D is unresolved. The CDR3 length is 13 residues. Trimming took off 10 bases at V and 2 bases at J, with 12 bases between the two ends. CDR1 and CDR2 from the germline V gene are MNHNY and SVGAGI (reference sequence). The CDR3 DNA reads TGTGCCATCCGGTCGAGTGCTGGAAACACCATATATTTT. It is translated as CAIRSSAGNTIYF.

This chain uses TRBV6-5 with TRBJ2-1; 13 nucleotides match TRBD2. Germline CDR1 reads MNHEY; CDR2 reads SVGAGI. V dropped 7 bases and J dropped 5; count of bases not matched to a gene: 5. CDR3 length: 15 amino acids. CDR3 DNA sequence: TGTGCCAGCATTAAACTAGCGGGAGGGGACAATGAGCAGTTCTTC. This encodes CASIKLAGGDNEQFF.

The chain couples TRBV21-1 to TRBJ2-1; no check of the table's D call, TRBD2, against the DNA was made. TRBV21-1 is a pseudogene. The CDR3 has 11 amino acids. This CDR3 is CASWTVYEQFF. Here the CDR3 DNA reads TGTGCCTCCTGGACTGTATATGAGCAGTTCTTC.

This chain connects TRBV24-1 to TRBJ2-5, with 7 bases identical to TRBD1. V was pared by 7 bases and J by 2 bases, with 3 bases of the junction left unmatched. CDR1 and CDR2 from the germline V gene are KGHDR and SFDVKD. The CDR3 is 13 amino acids. In DNA, the CDR3 is TGTGCCACCAGCCTGGGACAGCAAGAGACCCAGTACTTC. Protein sequence: CATSLGQQETQYF.

V and J are TRBV6-1 and TRBJ2-5, with a possible D match to TRBD1 (6 bases). Trimming took 0 bases from V and 3 from J, leaving 11 bases between them. The CDR3 covers 15 residues. From germline, CDR1 is MNHNS and CDR2 SASEGT. CDR3 in DNA: TGTGCCAGCAGTGAAGCGAGGCACAGGGAAGAGACCCAGTACTTC. This sequence encodes CASSEARHREETQYF.

This sequence joins TRBV6-5 and TRBJ1-3, with TRBD1 identical over 11 bases. Per germline, CDR1 MNHEY and CDR2 SVGAGI. With 3 bases clipped from V and 8 bases from J, the junction kept 6 bases outside the gene matches. The length of the CDR3 is 15 residues. Written as DNA, the CDR3 is TGTGCCAGCAGTTATTCCGGGACAGGGGGTTACACCATATATTTT. This translates into CASSYSGTGGYTIYF.

This rearrangement joins TRBV19 to TRBJ1-1; no definite D call. The ends were cut back, 2 bases at V and 6 bases at J, with 25 bases in the middle. The CDR3 length is 18 residues. Germline lookup yields CDR1 LNHDA and CDR2 SQIVND (reference sequence). The CDR3 nucleotides read TGTGCCAGTAGTATATCCCCACACACCGGGGTCGGAATCTCTGAAGCTTTCTTT. Amino acids: CASSISPHTGVGISEAFF.

The chain couples TRBV6-1 to TRBJ1-5, with D maybe TRBD1 (5 bases). The CDR3 loop spans 16 amino acids. The V gene lost 3 bases and the J gene lost 6 bases, with 18 bases spanning the gap. CDR1 is MNHNS and CDR2 is SASEGT in the germline V gene. The CDR3 spells CASSEWRGVGGQPQHF. For the CDR3, the DNA is TGTGCCAGCAGTGAGTGGAGGGGCGTTGGTGGTCAGCCCCAGCATTTT.

The rearrangement joins TRBV7-2 to TRBJ2-7; TRBD1 or TRBD2 may be the D gene (6 bases each). This CDR3 has 13 amino acids. Trimming pared 1 base from V and 6 bases from J, leaving 10 bases between. Germline V lookup: CDR1 SGHTA, CDR2 FQGNSA. CDR3 in amino acids: CASSLVRGPEQYV. CDR3 nucleotide sequence: TGTGCCAGCAGCTTAGTTCGGGGGCCCGAGCAGTACGTC.

The chain has TRBV5-1 and TRBJ2-7; a possible D gene is TRBD2 (6 bases). The V gene's germline CDR1 is SGHRS and CDR2 YFSETQ. This CDR3 spans 14 amino acids. V gave up 4 bases and J gave up 2 bases, with 13 bases separating them. CDR3 bases: TGCGCCAGCAGCCGGGCGGGGCAGACCTACGAGCAGTACTTC. Its protein product is CASSRAGQTYEQYF.

V usage is TRBV7-3 and J usage is TRBJ2-1, with D unresolved. Per germline, CDR1 SGHTA and CDR2 FQGTGA. The CDR3 is 15 residues long. The V gene lost 5 bases and the J gene lost 2 bases, with 13 bases spanning the gap. Here the CDR3 DNA reads TGTGCCAGCAGCCTTGGGGTATTTGCCTACAATGAGCAGTTCTTC. Its protein product is CASSLGVFAYNEQFF. The full variable domain, with the rest looked up from reference TRBV7-3 and TRBJ2-1, is GAGVSQTPSNKVTEKGKYVELRCDPISGHTALYWYRQSLGQGPEFLIYFQGTGAADDSGLPNDRFFAVRPEGSVSTLKIQRTERGDSAVYLCASSLGVFAYNEQFFGPGTRLTVL.

This chain connects TRBV28 to TRBJ1-5; 9 bases are a match to TRBD1. V gave up 5 bases and J gave up 7 bases; unmatched junction bases: 6. This CDR3 has 14 residues. Germline lookup yields CDR1 MDHEN and CDR2 SYDVKM. Here the CDR3 DNA reads TGTGCCAGCAGTCGGACAGGGGATTACCAGCCCCAGCATTTT. It translates to CASSRTGDYQPQHF.

This clone occurred once. V usage is TRBV24-1 and J usage is TRBJ2-3, with a tentative D call TRBD2 (5 bases). V gave up 0 bases and J gave up 1 base, with 10 bases separating them. Germline CDR1 is KGHDR and CDR2 is SFDVKD. The CDR3 runs to 16 residues. For the CDR3, the DNA is TGTGCCACCAGTGATTTGTCGGGAACTGGCACAGATACGCAGTATTTT. Translated: CATSDLSGTGTDTQYF.

J is TRBJ2-7 and V is TRBV1; the table assigns TRBD2, which was not confirmed against the DNA. TRBV1 is a pseudogene. The CDR3 consists of 13 residues. For the CDR3, the DNA is TGCACCGGCGGCGCTGTAGATCCCTACGAGCAGTACTTC. Encoded protein: CTGGAVDPYEQYF.

V is TRBV5-1 and J is TRBJ2-5; 11 bases are shared with TRBD2. The germline V gene has CDR1 SGHRS and CDR2 YFSETQ. The CDR3 loop spans 17 amino acids. After removal of 4 bases from V and 2 bases from J, the junction contained 10 bases not matched to a gene. The CDR3: CASSTWGGTSGQETQYF. The CDR3 DNA follows: TGCGCCAGCAGCACATGGGGCGGGACTAGCGGACAAGAGACCCAGTACTTC.

Notes on this clone: Distinct nucleotide sequences in the sample also encode this CDR3. V and J are TRBV20-1 and TRBJ1-2; a weak D match, TRBD1 (6 bases). This CDR3 region has 11 residues. Germline CDR1 and CDR2: DFQATT and SNEGSKA (reference sequence). Trimming pared 2 bases from V and 8 bases from J, leaving 9 bases between. As DNA, the CDR3 is TGCAGTGCTAGATACAGGGCGGGCTACACCTTC. Translation gives CSARYRAGYTF.

The chain employs TRBV5-1 and TRBJ1-2, with a possible D match to TRBD1 (6 bases). The CDR3 spans 15 residues. Germline loops: CDR1 SGHRS, CDR2 YFSETQ. V was pared by 4 bases and J by 1 base, with 14 bases between. The CDR3 protein is CASSVDRTFNYGYTF. The CDR3 DNA follows: TGCGCCAGCAGCGTGGACAGAACTTTTAACTATGGCTACACCTTC. Using reference TRBV5-1 and TRBJ1-2 for the parts outside the CDR3, the full variable domain is KAGVTQTPRYLIKTRGQQVTLSCSPISGHRSVSWYQQTPGQGLQFLFEYFSETQRNKGNFPGRFSGRQFSNSRSEMNVSTLELGDSALYLCASSVDRTFNYGYTFGSGTRLTVV.

This chain connects TRBV7-2 to TRBJ1-5; no clear D. The CDR3 runs to 12 residues. Trimming took off 5 bases at V and 11 bases at J, with 13 bases between the two ends. CDR1 is SGHTA, CDR2 FQGNSA, per germline. CDR3 in amino acids: CASSLIPSAQHF. The CDR3 DNA reads as TGTGCCAGCAGCCTAATTCCCTCGGCCCAGCATTTT.

The chain employs TRBV5-1 and TRBJ1-4, with 10 bases aligning to TRBD1. Germline V gene sequence: CDR1 SGHRS, CDR2 YFSETQ. Trimming cost V 0 bases and J 8 bases; bases outside gene matches: 4. The CDR3 is 15 residues long. CDR3 nucleotide sequence: TGCGCCAGCAGCTTGGAAGGGACAGGGGACGAAAAACTGTTTTTT. Translation gives CASSLEGTGDEKLFF.

The genes are TRBV6-5 and TRBJ2-3; the D gene is possibly TRBD1 (6 bases). Germline CDR1 is MNHEY and CDR2 is SVGAGI. The CDR3 sequence is 15 residues long. V lost 2 bases and J 0 bases, leaving 9 bases between the germline ends. The CDR3 nucleotides are TGTGCCAGCAGTTACCGACAGGCTAGCACAGATACGCAGTATTTT. Translating gives CASSYRQASTDTQYF.

The genes are TRBV24-1 and TRBJ2-1; D is undetermined. V lost 8 bases and J 0 bases, leaving 22 bases between the germline ends. Germline V gene data show CDR1 as KGHDR and CDR2 as SFDVKD. CDR3 length: 18 residues. The CDR3 bases are TGTGCCACCACCGGCCAAACTATAAGAGACCGCTCCTACAATGAGCAGTTCTTC. Translated, it gives CATTGQTIRDRSYNEQFF.

This rearrangement joins TRBV5-6 to TRBJ1-6; the D gene is possibly TRBD1 (6 bases). CDR3 length equals 16 residues. V lost 4 bases and J lost 8, with 19 bases in between. Looked up from germline, CDR1 is SGHDT and CDR2 is YYEEEE. CDR3 sequence reads: CASSAPTGPRDSPLHF. In nucleotides, the CDR3 is TGTGCCAGCAGCGCCCCAACAGGGCCCAGGGATTCACCCCTCCACTTT.

This chain joins TRBV4-3 and TRBJ1-1, with 8 bases lining up with TRBD1. Trimming at V came to 0 bases and at J to 10 bases, leaving 7 bases not matched to a gene. This CDR3 comprises 14 residues. Germline values: CDR1 LGHNA, CDR2 YSLEER. CDR3 nucleotides: TGCGCCAGCAGCCAAGACCCGGACAGGGTTGGAGCTTTCTTT. Translation: CASSQDPDRVGAFF.

The rearrangement joins TRBV7-3 to TRBJ2-2, with a tentative D call TRBD1 (5 bases). Germline CDR1 reads SGHTA; CDR2 reads FQGTGA. V lost 0 bases and J lost 5, with 13 bases in between. The CDR3 extends over 16 amino acids. The CDR3 spells CASSLTGAQGTGELFF. CDR3 in DNA: TGTGCCAGCAGCTTAACTGGGGCCCAAGGTACCGGGGAGCTGTTTTTT.

This clone has just a few counts. This chain uses TRBV5-4 with TRBJ1-6; no clear D. Trimming stripped 3 bases from V and 8 bases from J, with 12 bases between. CDR3 length: 14 residues. Looked up from germline, CDR1 is SGHNT and CDR2 is YYREEE (reference sequence). CDR3 protein: CASSSDLADSPLHF. DNA of the CDR3: TGTGCCAGCAGCTCGGACCTTGCAGATTCACCCCTCCACTTT.

The chain joins TRBV7-2 to TRBJ2-7; TRBD1 is a possible D gene (6 bases). The V gene lost 5 bases and the J gene lost 6 bases, with 20 bases spanning the gap. CDR1 and CDR2 (germline): SGHTA, FQGNSA. CDR3 length: 15 amino acids. CDR3 amino acids: CASSSTRDTTSEQYF. The CDR3 nucleotides read TGTGCCAGCAGCAGTACCAGGGACACTACATCCGAGCAGTACTTC.

The chain couples TRBV6-1 to TRBJ2-1; D not certain. The CDR3 is 12 residues long. Germline V gene sequence: CDR1 MNHNS, CDR2 SASEGT. V gave up 2 bases and J gave up 6 bases, with 5 bases separating them. CDR3 sequence: CASSERLNEQFF. CDR3 sequence (DNA): TGTGCCAGCAGTGAACGCCTCAATGAGCAGTTCTTC.

This chain joins TRBV12-5 and TRBJ1-3; D not certain. V shed 7 bases and J shed 0 bases, with 13 bases lying between them. CDR3 length: 15 amino acids. Germline V gene data show CDR1 as LGHNT and CDR2 as FRNRAP. Written as DNA, the CDR3 is TGTGCTAGTGCCCCTGGGTACGTCTCTGGAAACACCATATATTTT. It specifies CASAPGYVSGNTIYF.